The subject of this entry is one T cell receptor (beta chain). This clonotype was counted ten times or more. Its antigen has not been determined. Base-call qualities are not available, and no considerably larger clone is one nucleotide away. This specimen comes from a study of CD8 T cells in ankylosing spondylitis (dated by TCRdb to the late 2010s). Context from the whole study: The study set out to find disease-linked TCR variants by profiling T cell receptor beta repertoires in ankylosing spondylitis patients and healthy donors. The full study cohort was made up of about 25 ankylosing spondylitis patients and 108 healthy donors. Peripheral blood was sampled, and synovial fluid was also collected from ankylosing spondylitis patients. Overall study results and their limits: According to the report, matched synovial fluid samples from ankylosing spondylitis patients were significantly enriched for the disease-linked clones. A TCR beta motif made up of roughly eight highly homologous amino acid variants appeared to be characteristic of blood from ankylosing spondylitis patients. A CD8+ phenotype was shown by the disease-linked clones, which were found at relatively low frequencies in peripheral blood. Some motif variants were previously reported in synovial fluid and blood of reactive arthritis patients, suggesting common disease-initiation mechanisms.

Sequencing used an Illumina HiSeq 2500. TCR beta libraries were prepared by quantitative 5'-RACE with molecular barcodes. The paper's data handling went like this. A new computational method based on a probabilistic model of VDJ rearrangement was used to identify disease-linked TCR variants. TCRdb passed the public sequencing reads through fastp at Q25 and MiXCR, retaining productive beta sequences. Rows matching on CDR3 protein sequence are summarized as one entry with the most common DNA and genes. The authors' filters were not applied to this entry. The sample records about 510,000 distinct CDR3 sequences, less than 6% of which are singletons. The top ten clonotypes cover around 3.4% of the sample. V lost 6 bases and J lost 2 bases, and the count of bases not matched to a germline gene is 5. The CDR3 numbers 14 residues from cysteine through phenylalanine. Only the CDR3 portion is preserved as DNA: 42 bases, with reading frame beginning at the first base. Looking up the germline V gene yields CDR1 SQVTM and CDR2 ANQGSEA.

Input material: blood, either unsorted or a sorted T cell fraction (not recorded which). The chain is assembled from TRBV29-1 and TRBJ2-5; 11 junctional bases match TRBD2. The origin of this receptor is a male donor with ankylosing spondylitis. The CDR3 reads CSVKRLAGQETQYF. In nucleotide form, the sequence is TGCAGCGTCAAAAGACTAGCGGGGCAAGAGACCCAGTACTTC.